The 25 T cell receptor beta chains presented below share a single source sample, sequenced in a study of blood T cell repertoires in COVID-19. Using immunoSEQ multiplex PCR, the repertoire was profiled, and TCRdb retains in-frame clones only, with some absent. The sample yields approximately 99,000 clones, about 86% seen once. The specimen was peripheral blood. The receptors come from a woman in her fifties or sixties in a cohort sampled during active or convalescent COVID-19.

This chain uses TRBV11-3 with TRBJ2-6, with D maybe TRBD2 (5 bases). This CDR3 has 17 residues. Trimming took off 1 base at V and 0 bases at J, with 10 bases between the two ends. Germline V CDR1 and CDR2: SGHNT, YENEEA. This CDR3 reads CASSLGRGSSGANVLTF. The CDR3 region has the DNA TGTGCCAGCAGCTTAGGCCGGGGAAGCTCTGGGGCCAACGTCCTGACTTTC.

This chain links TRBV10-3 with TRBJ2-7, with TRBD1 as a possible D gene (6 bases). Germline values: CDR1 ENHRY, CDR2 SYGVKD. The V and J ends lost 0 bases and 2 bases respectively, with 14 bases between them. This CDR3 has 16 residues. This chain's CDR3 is CAISESTRQDPYEQYF. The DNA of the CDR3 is TGTGCCATCAGTGAGTCGACGAGACAGGATCCCTACGAGCAGTACTTC.

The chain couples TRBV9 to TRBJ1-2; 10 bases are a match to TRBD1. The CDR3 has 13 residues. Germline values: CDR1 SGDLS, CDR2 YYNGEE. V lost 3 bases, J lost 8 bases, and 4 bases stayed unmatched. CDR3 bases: TGTGCCAGCAGCGCAGGGACAGGGGAAGGCTACACCTTC. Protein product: CASSAGTGEGYTF.

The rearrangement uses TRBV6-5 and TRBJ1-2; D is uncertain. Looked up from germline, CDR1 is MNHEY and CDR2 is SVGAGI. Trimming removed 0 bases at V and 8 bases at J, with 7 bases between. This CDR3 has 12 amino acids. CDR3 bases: TGTGCCAGCAGTTACTCGACGGGAGGCTACACCTTC. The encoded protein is CASSYSTGGYTF.

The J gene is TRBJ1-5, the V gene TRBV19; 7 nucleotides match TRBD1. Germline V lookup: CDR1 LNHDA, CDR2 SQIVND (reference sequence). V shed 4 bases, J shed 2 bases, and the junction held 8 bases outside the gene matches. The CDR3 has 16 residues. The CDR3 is CASSTAQGVGNQPQHF. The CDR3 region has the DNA TGTGCCAGTAGTACTGCTCAGGGGGTAGGCAATCAGCCCCAGCATTTT.

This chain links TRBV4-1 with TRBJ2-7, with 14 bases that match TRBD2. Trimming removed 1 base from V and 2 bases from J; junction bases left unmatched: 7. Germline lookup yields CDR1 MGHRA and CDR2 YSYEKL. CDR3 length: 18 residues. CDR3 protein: CASSQAPEGLAGAYEQYF. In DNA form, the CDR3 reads TGCGCCAGCAGCCAAGCTCCGGAGGGACTAGCGGGAGCCTACGAGCAGTACTTC.

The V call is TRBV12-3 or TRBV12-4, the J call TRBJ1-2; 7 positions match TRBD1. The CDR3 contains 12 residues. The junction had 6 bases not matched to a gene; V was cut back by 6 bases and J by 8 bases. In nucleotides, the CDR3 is TGTGCCAGCAGCGGGGACAGTCGCGGCTACACCTTC. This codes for CASSGDSRGYTF.

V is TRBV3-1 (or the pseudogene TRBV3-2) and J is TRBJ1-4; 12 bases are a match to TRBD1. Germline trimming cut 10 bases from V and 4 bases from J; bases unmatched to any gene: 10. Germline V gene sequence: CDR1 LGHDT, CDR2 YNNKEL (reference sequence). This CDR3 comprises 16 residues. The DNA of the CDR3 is TGTGCCACCGGGGACAGGGGGCAAAGTTTTAATGAAAAACTGTTTTTT. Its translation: CATGDRGQSFNEKLFF.

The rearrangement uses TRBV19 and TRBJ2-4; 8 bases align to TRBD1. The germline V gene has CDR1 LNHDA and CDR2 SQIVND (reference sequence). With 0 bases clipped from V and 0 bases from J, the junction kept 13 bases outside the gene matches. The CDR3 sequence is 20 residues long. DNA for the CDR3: TGTGCCAGTAGTATAGAATTTAGACAGGGGACCTCCCGAGCCAAAAACATTCAGTACTTC. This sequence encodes CASSIEFRQGTSRAKNIQYF.

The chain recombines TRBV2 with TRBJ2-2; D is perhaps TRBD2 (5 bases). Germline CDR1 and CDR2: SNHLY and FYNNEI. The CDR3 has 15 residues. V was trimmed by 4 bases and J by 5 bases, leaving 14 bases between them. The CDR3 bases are TGTGCCAGCAGTGCGAGAAGGTCGGGAACCGGGGAGCTGTTTTTT. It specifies CASSARRSGTGELFF.

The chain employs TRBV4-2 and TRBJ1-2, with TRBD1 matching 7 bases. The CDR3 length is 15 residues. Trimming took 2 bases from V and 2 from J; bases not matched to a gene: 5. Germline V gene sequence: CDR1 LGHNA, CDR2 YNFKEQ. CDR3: CASSQTRQGNYGYTF. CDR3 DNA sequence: TGTGCCAGCAGCCAAACGAGACAGGGCAACTATGGCTACACCTTC.

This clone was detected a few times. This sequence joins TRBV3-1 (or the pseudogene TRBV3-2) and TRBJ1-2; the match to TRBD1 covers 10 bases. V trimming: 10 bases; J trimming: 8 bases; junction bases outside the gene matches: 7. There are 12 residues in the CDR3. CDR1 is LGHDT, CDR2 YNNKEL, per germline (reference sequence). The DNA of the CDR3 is TGTGCCACCCGACAGGGGGCGCGGGGCTACACCTTC. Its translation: CATRQGARGYTF.

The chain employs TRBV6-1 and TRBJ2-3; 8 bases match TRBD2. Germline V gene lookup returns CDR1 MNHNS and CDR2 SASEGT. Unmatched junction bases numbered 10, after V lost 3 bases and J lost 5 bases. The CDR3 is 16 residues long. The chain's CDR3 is CASSDFLAGRGDTQYF. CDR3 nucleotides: TGTGCCAGCAGTGATTTCCTAGCGGGTAGGGGAGATACGCAGTATTTT.

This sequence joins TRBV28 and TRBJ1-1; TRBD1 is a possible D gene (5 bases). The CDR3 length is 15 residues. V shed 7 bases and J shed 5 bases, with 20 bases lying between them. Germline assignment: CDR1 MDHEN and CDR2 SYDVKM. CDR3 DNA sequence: TGTGCCAGCAAATTACCGTCCCGTGGGGCGACTGAAGCTTTCTTT. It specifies CASKLPSRGATEAFF.

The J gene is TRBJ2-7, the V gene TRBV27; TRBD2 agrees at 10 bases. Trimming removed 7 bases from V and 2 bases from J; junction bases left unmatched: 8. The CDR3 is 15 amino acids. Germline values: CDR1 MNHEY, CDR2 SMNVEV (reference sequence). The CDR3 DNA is TGTGCCAGCACCACCCTAGCGGGAGTAACCTACGAGCAGTACTTC. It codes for CASTTLAGVTYEQYF.

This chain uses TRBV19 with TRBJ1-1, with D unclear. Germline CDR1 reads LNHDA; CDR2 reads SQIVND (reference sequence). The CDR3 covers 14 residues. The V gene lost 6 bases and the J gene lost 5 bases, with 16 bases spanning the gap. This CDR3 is CASSRTGRRTEAFF. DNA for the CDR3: TGTGCCAGTAGCCGGACGGGGAGAAGGACTGAAGCTTTCTTT. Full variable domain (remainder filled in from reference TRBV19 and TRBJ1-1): DGGITQSPKYLFRKEGQNVTLSCEQNLNHDAMYWYRQDPGQGLRLIYYSQIVNDFQKGDIAEGYSVSREKKESFPLTVTSAQKNPTAFYLCASSRTGRRTEAFFGQGTRLTVV.

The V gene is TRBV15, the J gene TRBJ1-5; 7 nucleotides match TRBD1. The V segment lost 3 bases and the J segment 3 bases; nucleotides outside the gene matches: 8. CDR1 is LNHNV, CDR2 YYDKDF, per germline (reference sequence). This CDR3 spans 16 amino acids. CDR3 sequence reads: CATSSPGQKLNQPQHF. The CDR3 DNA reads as TGTGCCACCAGCAGTCCGGGACAGAAACTCAATCAGCCCCAGCATTTT.

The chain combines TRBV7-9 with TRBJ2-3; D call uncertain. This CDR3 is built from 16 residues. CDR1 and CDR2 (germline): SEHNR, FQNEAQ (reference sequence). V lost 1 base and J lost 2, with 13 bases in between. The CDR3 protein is CASSLGQVRFTDTQYF. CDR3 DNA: TGTGCCAGCAGCTTAGGGCAGGTCCGTTTCACAGATACGCAGTATTTT.

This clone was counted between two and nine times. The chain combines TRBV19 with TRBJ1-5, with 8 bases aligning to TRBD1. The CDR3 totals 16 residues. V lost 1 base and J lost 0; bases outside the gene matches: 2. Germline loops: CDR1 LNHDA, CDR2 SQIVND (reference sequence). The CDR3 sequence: CASSIATGASNQPQHF. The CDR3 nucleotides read TGTGCCAGTAGTATAGCGACAGGGGCTAGCAATCAGCCCCAGCATTTT.

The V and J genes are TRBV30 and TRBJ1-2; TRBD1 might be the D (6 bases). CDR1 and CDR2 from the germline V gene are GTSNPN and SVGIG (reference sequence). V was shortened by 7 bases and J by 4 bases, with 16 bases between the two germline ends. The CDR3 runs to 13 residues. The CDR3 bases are TGTGCCTCGTGGACAGACAAAGGCTATGGCTACACCTTC. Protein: CASWTDKGYGYTF.

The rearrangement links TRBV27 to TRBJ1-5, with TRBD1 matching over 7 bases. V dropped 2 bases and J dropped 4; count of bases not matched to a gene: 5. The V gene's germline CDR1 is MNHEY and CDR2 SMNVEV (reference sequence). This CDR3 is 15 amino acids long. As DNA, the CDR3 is TGTGCCAGCAGTTTAAGGTCAGGGGGAAATCAGCCCCAGCATTTT. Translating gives CASSLRSGGNQPQHF.

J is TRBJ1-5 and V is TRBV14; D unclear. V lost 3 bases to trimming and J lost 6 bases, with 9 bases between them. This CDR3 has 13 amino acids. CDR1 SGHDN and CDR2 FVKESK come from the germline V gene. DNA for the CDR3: TGTGCCAGCAGCCAGTTTGGCTCTCAGCCCCAGCATTTT. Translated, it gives CASSQFGSQPQHF.

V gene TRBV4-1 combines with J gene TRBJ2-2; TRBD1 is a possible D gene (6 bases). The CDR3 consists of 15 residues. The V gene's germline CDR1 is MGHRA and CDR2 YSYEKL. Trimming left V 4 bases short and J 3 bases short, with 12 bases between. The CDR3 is CASSPQGQHTGELFF. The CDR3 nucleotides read TGCGCCAGCAGCCCCCAAGGACAGCACACCGGGGAGCTGTTTTTT.

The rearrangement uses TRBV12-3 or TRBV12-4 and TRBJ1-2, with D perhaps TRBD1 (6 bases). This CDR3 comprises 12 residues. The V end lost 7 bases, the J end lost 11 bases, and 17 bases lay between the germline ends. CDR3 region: CASTVRTVGYTF. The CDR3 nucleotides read TGTGCCAGCACTGTAAGGACAGTAGGGTACACCTTC.

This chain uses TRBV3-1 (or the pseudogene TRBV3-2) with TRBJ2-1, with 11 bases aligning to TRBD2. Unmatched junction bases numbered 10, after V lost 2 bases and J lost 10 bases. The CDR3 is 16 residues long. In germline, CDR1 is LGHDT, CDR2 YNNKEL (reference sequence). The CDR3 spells CASSQTSGGPGGEQFF. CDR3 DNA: TGTGCCAGCAGCCAAACTAGCGGGGGCCCTGGGGGCGAGCAGTTCTTC.